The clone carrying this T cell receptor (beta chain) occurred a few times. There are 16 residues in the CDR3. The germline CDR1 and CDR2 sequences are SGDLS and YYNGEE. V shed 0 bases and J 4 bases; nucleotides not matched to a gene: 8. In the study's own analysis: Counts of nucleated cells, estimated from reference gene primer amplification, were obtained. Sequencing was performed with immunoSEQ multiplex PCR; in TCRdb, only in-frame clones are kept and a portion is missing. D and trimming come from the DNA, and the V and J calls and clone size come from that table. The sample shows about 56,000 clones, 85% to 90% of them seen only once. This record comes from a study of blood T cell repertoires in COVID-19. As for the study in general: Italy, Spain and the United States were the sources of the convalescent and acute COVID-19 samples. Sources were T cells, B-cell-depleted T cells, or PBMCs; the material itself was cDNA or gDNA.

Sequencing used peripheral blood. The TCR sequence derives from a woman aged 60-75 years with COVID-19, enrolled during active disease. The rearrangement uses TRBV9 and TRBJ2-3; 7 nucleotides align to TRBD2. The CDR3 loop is CASSVGSGAWADTQYF. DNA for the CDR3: TGTGCCAGCAGCGTAGGAAGCGGGGCTTGGGCAGATACGCAGTATTTT. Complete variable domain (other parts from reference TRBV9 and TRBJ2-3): DSGVTQTPKHLITATGQRVTLRCSPRSGDLSVYWYQQSLDQGLQFLIQYYNGEERAKGNILERFSAQQFPDLHSELNLSSLELGDSALYFCASSVGSGAWADTQYFGPGTRLTVL.